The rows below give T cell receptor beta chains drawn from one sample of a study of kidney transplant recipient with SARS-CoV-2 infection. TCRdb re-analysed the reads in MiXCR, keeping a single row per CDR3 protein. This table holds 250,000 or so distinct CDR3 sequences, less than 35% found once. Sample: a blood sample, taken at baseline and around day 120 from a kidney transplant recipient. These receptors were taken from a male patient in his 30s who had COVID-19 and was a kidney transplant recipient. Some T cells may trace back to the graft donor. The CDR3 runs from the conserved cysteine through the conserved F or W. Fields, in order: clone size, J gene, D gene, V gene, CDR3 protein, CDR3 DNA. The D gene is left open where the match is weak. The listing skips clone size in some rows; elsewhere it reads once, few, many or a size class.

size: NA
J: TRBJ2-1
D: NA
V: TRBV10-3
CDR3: CAGPPGQHYNEQFF
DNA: TGTGCCGGGCCTCCGGGGCAGCACTACAATGAGCAGTTCTTC

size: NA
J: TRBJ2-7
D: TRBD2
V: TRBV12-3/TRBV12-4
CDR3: CVGSSSGTSASYEQYF
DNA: TGTGTCGGCAGTTCCTCCGGGACTAGCGCGTCCTACGAGCAGTACTTC

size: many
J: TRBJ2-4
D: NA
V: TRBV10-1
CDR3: CASSDGGNNIQYF
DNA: TGCGCCAGCAGTGACGGTGGGAACAACATTCAGTACTTC

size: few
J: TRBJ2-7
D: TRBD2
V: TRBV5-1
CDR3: CASSHGTSGDVYAQYF
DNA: TGCGCCAGCAGCCACGGGACTAGCGGGGACGTCTACGCGCAGTACTTC

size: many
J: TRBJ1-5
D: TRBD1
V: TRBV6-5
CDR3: CASSDRGQNQPQHF
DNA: TGTGCCAGCAGTGACAGGGGGCAAAATCAGCCCCAGCATTTT

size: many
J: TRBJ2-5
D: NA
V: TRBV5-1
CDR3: CASSLALGETQYF
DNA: TGCGCCAGCAGCTTGGCTCTAGGGGAGACCCAGTACTTC

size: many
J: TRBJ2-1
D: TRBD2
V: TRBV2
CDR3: CASRLAGAGNEQFF
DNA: TGTGCCAGCAGGCTAGCGGGGGCCGGCAATGAGCAGTTCTTC

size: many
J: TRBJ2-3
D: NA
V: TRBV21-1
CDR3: CASSRRVATVMQDTQYF
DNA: TGTGCCAGCAGCAGAAGGGTAGCTACAGTCATGCAAGATACGCAGTATTTT

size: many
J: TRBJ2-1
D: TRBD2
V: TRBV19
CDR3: CASSPRTSGTYNEQFF
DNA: TGTGCCAGTAGTCCGAGGACTAGCGGGACCTACAATGAGCAGTTCTTC

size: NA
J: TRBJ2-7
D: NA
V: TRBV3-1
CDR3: CANSPGRTYEQYF
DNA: TGTGCCAACAGCCCGGGACGGACCTACGAGCAGTACTTC

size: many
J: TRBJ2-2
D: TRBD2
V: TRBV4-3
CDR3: CASSHQTSGSIVGELFF
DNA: TGCGCCAGCAGCCACCAGACTAGCGGGAGCATTGTCGGGGAGCTGTTTTTT

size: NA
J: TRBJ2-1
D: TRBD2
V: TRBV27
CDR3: CASSPTAGVNYNGQFF
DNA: TGTGCCAGCTCCCCTACGGCGGGAGTTAACTACAATGGGCAGTTCTTC

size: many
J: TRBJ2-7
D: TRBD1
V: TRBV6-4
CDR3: CASIWTGRYEQYF
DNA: TGTGCCAGCATCTGGACAGGGAGGTACGAGCAGTACTTC

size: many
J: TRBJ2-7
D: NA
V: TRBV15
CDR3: CATSRTSSVYEQYF
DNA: TGTGCCACCAGCAGAACTTCTAGCGTTTACGAGCAGTACTTC

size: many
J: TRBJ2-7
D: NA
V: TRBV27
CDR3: CASSFGQTGYEQYF
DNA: TGTGCCAGCAGTTTTGGGCAGACAGGCTACGAGCAGTACTTC

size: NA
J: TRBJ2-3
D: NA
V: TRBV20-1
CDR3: CSASRADAQYF
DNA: TGCAGTGCTTCCCGGGCCGATGCGCAGTATTTT

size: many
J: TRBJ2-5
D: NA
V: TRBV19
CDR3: CASRSRGKETQYF
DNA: TGTGCCAGTAGGTCCAGGGGTAAGGAGACCCAGTACTTC

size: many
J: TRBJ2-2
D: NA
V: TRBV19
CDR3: CASKETLNTGELFF
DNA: TGTGCCAGTAAGGAGACTCTCAACACCGGGGAGCTGTTTTTT

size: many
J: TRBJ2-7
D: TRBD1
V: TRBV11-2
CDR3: CASKGAAYEQYF
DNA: TGTGCCTCGAAGGGGGCAGCCTACGAGCAGTACTTC

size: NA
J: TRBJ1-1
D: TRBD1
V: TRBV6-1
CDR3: CASRVQGARRGNTEAFF
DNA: TGTGCCAGCAGAGTACAGGGGGCCCGGAGGGGGAACACTGAAGCTTTCTTT

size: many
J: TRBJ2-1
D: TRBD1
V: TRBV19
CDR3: CASSIGDRAFGEQFF
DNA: TGTGCCAGTAGTATAGGGGACAGGGCCTTCGGTGAGCAGTTCTTC

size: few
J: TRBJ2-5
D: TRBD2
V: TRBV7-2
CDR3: CASSPPSGGWGETQYF
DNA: TGTGCCAGCAGCCCTCCAAGCGGGGGGTGGGGAGAGACCCAGTACTTC

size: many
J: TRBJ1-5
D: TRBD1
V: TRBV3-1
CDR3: CASSQAQGAHQPQHF
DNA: TGTGCCAGCAGCCAAGCTCAGGGGGCCCATCAGCCCCAGCATTTT

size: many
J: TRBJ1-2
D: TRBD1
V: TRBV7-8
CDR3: CASSPDSTGGPNGYTF
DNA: TGTGCCAGCAGCCCAGATTCGACAGGGGGCCCAAATGGCTACACCTTC

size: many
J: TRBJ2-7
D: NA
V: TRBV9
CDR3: CASSGLSYEQYF
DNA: TGTGCCAGCAGCGGTCTCTCCTACGAGCAGTACTTC

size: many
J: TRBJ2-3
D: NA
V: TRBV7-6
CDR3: CASSLAPRDTQYF
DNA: TGTGCCAGCAGCTTAGCCCCCCGAGATACGCAGTATTTT

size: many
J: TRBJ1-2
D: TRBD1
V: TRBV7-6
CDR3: CASSFLGRPGQEYF
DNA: TGTGCCAGCAGCTTCTTAGGGAGACCGGGACAGGAATACTTC

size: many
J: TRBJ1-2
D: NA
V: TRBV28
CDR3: CASRTPGRNNYGYTF
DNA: TGTGCCAGCAGGACCCCGGGGAGGAATAACTATGGCTACACCTTC

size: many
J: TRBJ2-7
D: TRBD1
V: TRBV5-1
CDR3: CASSLTDRGRYEQYF
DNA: TGCGCCAGCAGCTTAACCGACAGGGGGCGATACGAGCAGTACTTC

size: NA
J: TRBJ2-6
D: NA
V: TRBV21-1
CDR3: CASKSEVATTKSGQRPTF
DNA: TGTGCCAGCAAGTCAGAGGTAGCTACAACAAAGTCGGGCCAACGTCCTACTTTC

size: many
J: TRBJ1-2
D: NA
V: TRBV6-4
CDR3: CASSVLFSHGKTYGYTF
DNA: TGTGCCAGCAGTGTACTGTTCTCACACGGAAAGACCTATGGCTACACCTTC

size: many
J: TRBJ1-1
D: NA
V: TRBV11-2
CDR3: CASSPQTLNTEAFF
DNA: TGTGCCAGCAGCCCTCAGACCCTGAACACTGAAGCTTTCTTT

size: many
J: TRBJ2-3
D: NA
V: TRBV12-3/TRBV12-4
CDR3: CASSSGPGRADTQYF
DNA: TGTGCCAGCAGTTCCGGGCCCGGAAGGGCAGATACGCAGTATTTT

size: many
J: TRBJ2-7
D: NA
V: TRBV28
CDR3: CASSPPTGTYEQYF
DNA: TGTGCCAGCAGTCCCCCGACGGGTACCTACGAGCAGTACTTC

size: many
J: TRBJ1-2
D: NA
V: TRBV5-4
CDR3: CASDKFVPGKTYGYTF
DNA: TGTGCCAGCGATAAGTTCGTACCAGGAAAGACCTATGGCTACACCTTC

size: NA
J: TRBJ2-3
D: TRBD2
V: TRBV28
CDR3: CASSAGGSTDTQYF
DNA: TGTGCCAGCAGCGCGGGGGGAAGCACAGATACGCAGTATTTT

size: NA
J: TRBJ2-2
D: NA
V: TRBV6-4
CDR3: CASSDRGDTGELFF
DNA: TGTGCCAGCAGTGATAGGGGGGACACCGGGGAGCTGTTTTTT

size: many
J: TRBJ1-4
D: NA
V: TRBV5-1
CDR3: CASSLEWGQEKLFF
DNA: TGCGCCAGCAGCTTGGAATGGGGGCAAGAAAAACTGTTTTTT

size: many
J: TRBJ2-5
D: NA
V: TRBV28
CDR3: CASSFPPVVAQYF
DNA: TGTGCCAGCAGTTTCCCCCCTGTGGTGGCCCAGTACTTC

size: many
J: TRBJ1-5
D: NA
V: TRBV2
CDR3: CASSEALHAGPQHF
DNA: TGTGCCAGCAGTGAAGCGCTACACGCTGGGCCCCAGCATTTT

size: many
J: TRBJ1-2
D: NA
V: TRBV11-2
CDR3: CASSLDRTSRKTYGYTF
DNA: TGTGCCAGCAGCCTAGACAGAACAAGCAGAAAGACCTATGGCTACACCTTC

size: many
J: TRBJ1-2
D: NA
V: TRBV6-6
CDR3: CASSSIRGGRKTYGYTF
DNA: TGTGCCAGCAGTTCCATTAGAGGTGGGAGAAAGACCTATGGCTACACCTTC

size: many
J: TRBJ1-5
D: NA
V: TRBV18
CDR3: CASSGGRALHQPQHF
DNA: TGTGCCAGCTCCGGGGGGAGAGCCCTACATCAGCCCCAGCATTTT

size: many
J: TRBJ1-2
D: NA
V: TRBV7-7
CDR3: CASSDNSKCRKTYGYTF
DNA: TGTGCCAGCAGCGACAATAGTAAGTGCCGAAAGACCTATGGCTACACCTTC

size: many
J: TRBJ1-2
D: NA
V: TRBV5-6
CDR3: CASSSQDHYGYTF
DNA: TGTGCCAGCAGCTCCCAGGACCACTATGGCTACACCTTC

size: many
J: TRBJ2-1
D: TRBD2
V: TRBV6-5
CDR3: CASSKGLAGSTYEQFF
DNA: TGTGCCAGCAGCAAGGGACTAGCGGGGTCTACGTATGAGCAGTTCTTC

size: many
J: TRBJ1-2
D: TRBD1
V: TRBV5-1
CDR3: CASSLGGTGAGYTF
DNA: TGCGCCAGCAGCTTGGGAGGGACAGGAGCAGGCTACACCTTC

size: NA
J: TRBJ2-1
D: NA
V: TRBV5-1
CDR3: CTSSLDLDEQFF
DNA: TGCACCAGCAGCCTGGACCTCGATGAGCAGTTCTTC

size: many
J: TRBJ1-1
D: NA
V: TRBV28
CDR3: CASSPGPVAFF
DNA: TGTGCCAGCAGCCCCGGTCCAGTGGCTTTCTTT

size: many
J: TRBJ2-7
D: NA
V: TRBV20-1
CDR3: CSGNRASSYEQYF
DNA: TGCAGTGGAAACAGGGCCTCCTCCTACGAGCAGTACTTC

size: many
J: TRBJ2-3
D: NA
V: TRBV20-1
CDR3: CSASDYGQTDTQYF
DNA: TGCAGTGCTAGTGATTATGGACAGACAGATACGCAGTATTTT